This entry is about one T cell receptor beta chain. No antigen is known for it. Base qualities are not recorded, but no much larger clone differs from it by a single base. The data were taken from a study of T cell changes during pregnancy in multiple sclerosis (dated by TCRdb to between 2017 and 2020). Notes on the research overall: Changes in the T cell repertoire over the course of pregnancy were examined in this study in women with multiple sclerosis.

Library construction relied on the immunoSEQ multiplex PCR assay. Here the immuneACCESS table is served through TCRdb, limited to in-frame sequences with V and J called. Missing clones are a known gap in these copies; in checked studies unresolved V genes cover under half, and the rest lacks a known reason. Here the sample has around 34,000 clones; approximately 87% occur a single time. Together, the top ten hold around 4.4% of the sample. As encoded in the germline V gene, CDR1 is SGHTA while CDR2 is FQGTGA. The CDR3, cysteine through phenylalanine, is 13 amino acids long. Solely the CDR3 DNA is kept, with 39 bases framed from the first base. The junction carries 18 bases between V and J, which are trimmed by 5 bases and 11 bases respectively.

The source was CD8+ T cells from peripheral blood mononuclear cells, collected after pregnancy. This sequence originates from a female donor with multiple sclerosis, enrolled in a pregnancy study. The rearrangement combines TRBV7-3 with TRBJ1-2; the D region possibly corresponds to TRBD1 (6 bases align). The nucleotide sequence reads as follows: TGTGCCAGCAGCCTACCCGGACAGCAAGTATACACCTTC. Translated, it gives CASSLPGQQVYTF.